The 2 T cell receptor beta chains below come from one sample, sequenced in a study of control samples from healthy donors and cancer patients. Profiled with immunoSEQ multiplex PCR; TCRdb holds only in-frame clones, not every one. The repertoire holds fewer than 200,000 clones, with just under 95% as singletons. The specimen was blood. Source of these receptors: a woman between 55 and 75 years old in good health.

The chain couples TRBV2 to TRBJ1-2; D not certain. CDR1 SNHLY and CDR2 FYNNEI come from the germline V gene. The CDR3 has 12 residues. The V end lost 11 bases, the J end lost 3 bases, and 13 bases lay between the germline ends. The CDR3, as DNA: TGTGCCCTCGGTGGGAGCGACTATGGCTACACCTTC. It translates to CALGGSDYGYTF.

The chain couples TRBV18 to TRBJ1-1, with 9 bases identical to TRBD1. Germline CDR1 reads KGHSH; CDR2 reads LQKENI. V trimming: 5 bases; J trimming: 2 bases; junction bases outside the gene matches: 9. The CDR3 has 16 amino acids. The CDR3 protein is CASSSQGAGENTEAFF. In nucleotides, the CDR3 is TGTGCCAGCTCATCACAGGGGGCTGGGGAAAACACTGAAGCTTTCTTT.